One and the same sample provided the 30 T cell receptor beta chains below, sequenced in a study of T cells after yellow fever vaccination. In TCRdb, the 5' RACE reads were re-called with MiXCR into one record per CDR3 protein. The data contain 500,000 to 650,000 distinct CDR3 sequences, less than 20% of them singletons. The sample in question was PBMCs, obtained around 5 days after the first yellow fever vaccination. The receptors here all came from a man in his late teens or twenties who received the YFV17D yellow fever vaccine.

This clonotype turned up a few times. V and J are TRBV20-1 and TRBJ2-1; 7 bases map to TRBD2. The V and J ends lost 5 bases and 10 bases, in that order; junction bases with no gene match: 14. The CDR3 has 14 amino acids. Germline lookup yields CDR1 DFQATT and CDR2 SNEGSKA (reference sequence). The chain's CDR3 is CSALKGPGGNEQFF. The CDR3 nucleotides are TGCAGTGCTCTTAAGGGTCCCGGGGGGAACGAGCAGTTCTTC.

To note about this clonotype: Possible read error: a much larger clone is one base away. V gene TRBV5-4 combines with J gene TRBJ2-7; TRBD1 matches 7 bases. Germline CDR1 and CDR2: SGHNT and YYREEE (reference sequence). CDR3 length equals 13 residues. With 2 bases clipped from V and 2 bases from J, the junction kept 1 base outside the gene matches. This CDR3 reads CASSFGTAYEQYV. In DNA, the CDR3 is TGTGCCAGCAGCTTCGGGACAGCCTACGAGCAGTACGTC.

This chain joins TRBV20-1 and TRBJ1-2; no reliable D call. Trimming shortened V by 3 bases and J by 3 bases, and 17 bases separated the two germline ends. Germline V gives CDR1 DFQATT, CDR2 SNEGSKA (reference sequence). CDR3 length equals 15 residues. The DNA of the CDR3 is TGCAGTGCTAGTCCTGGTACATCTAAGGACTATGGCTACACCTTC. The encoded protein is CSASPGTSKDYGYTF.

The chain couples TRBV12-3 or TRBV12-4 to TRBJ2-3, with D possibly being TRBD2 (5 bases). The CDR3 is 14 amino acids. V was shortened by 3 bases and J by 6 bases, with 13 bases between the two germline ends. The CDR3 nucleotides read TGTGCCAGCAGTTTGTCCAGCCGAGGGGATACGCAGTATTTT. Translated: CASSLSSRGDTQYF.

The genes are TRBV20-1 and TRBJ1-2; 8 bases fit TRBD1. V gave up 6 bases and J gave up 7 bases; unmatched junction bases: 16. CDR3 length: 15 amino acids. Per germline, CDR1 DFQATT and CDR2 SNEGSKA (reference sequence). CDR3 DNA sequence: TGCAGTGCCAGCCCGCCTTACACAGGGGGAGGTGGCTACACCTTC. It specifies CSASPPYTGGGGYTF.

This clonotype has only a few counts. This chain connects TRBV6-5 to TRBJ1-4; TRBD1 is a possible D gene (5 bases). CDR3 length: 15 amino acids. Germline-derived CDR1 and CDR2 are MNHEY and SVGAGI. The germline V and J ends were trimmed by 2 bases and 0 bases, with 7 bases remaining between them. In nucleotides, the CDR3 is TGTGCCAGCAGTTACCAAGGGGCAACTAATGAAAAACTGTTTTTT. This gives the protein CASSYQGATNEKLFF.

This clonotype was detected a few times. The J gene is TRBJ1-5, the V gene TRBV5-1; TRBD1 might be the D (5 bases). Trimming cost V 0 bases and J 7 bases, with 14 bases left between them. The germline V gene has CDR1 SGHRS and CDR2 YFSETQ. The length of the CDR3 is 15 residues. The CDR3 sequence is CASSLEGSGGQPQHF. CDR3 sequence (DNA): TGCGCCAGCAGCTTGGAGGGGAGCGGCGGCCAGCCCCAGCATTTT.

The chain uses TRBV3-1 and TRBJ1-2; D uncertain. Deletions cut 0 bases from V and 4 bases from J, with 15 bases between. The CDR3 consists of 16 residues. CDR1 and CDR2 from the germline V gene are LGHDT and YNNKEL (reference sequence). CDR3 protein: CASSQEGLRPRYGYTF. DNA of the CDR3: TGTGCCAGCAGCCAAGAAGGTCTCAGGCCTCGCTATGGCTACACCTTC.

CDR3 DNA sequence: TGTGCGCCGCCAGGGAAACCCTCCTACGAGCAGTACTTC. Translating gives CAPPGKPSYEQYF. The chain combines TRBV12-3 or TRBV12-4 with TRBJ2-7; D may be TRBD1 (5 bases). The CDR3 runs 13 residues.

This rearrangement joins TRBV5-1 to TRBJ1-2; no definite D call. The CDR3 totals 14 residues. V dropped 0 bases and J dropped 5 bases, with 11 bases sitting between them. Germline CDR1 reads SGHRS; CDR2 reads YFSETQ. For the CDR3, the DNA is TGCGCCAGCAGCTTGGCTGGATCCCTATATGGCTACACCTTC. Its translation: CASSLAGSLYGYTF.

This clonotype was found a few times. This chain joins TRBV11-3 and TRBJ1-3, with D unclear. This CDR3 comprises 17 residues. V lost 0 bases to trimming and J lost 1 base, with 13 bases between them. CDR1 and CDR2 from the germline V gene are SGHNT and YENEEA. The CDR3 protein is CASSLDGGSGSGNTIYF. As DNA, the CDR3 is TGTGCCAGCAGCTTAGATGGCGGCTCGGGTTCTGGAAACACCATATATTTT.

The table lists this clonotype with a few counts. The V call is TRBV5-1, the J call TRBJ2-3; TRBD1 aligns across 9 bases. Germline trimming cut 2 bases from V and 0 bases from J; bases unmatched to any gene: 4. Germline CDR1 reads SGHRS; CDR2 reads YFSETQ. The CDR3 extends over 16 amino acids. The CDR3 DNA reads as TGCGCCAGCAGCTTTGCCGGGACAGGGAGCACAGATACGCAGTATTTT. It yields the protein CASSFAGTGSTDTQYF.

This clonotype was picked up many times. The chain couples TRBV3-1 to TRBJ1-1; 7 bases map to TRBD1. CDR3 length equals 15 residues. The trim removed 0 bases at V and 3 bases at J, leaving 4 bases unmatched. Germline V gene sequence: CDR1 LGHDT, CDR2 YNNKEL (reference sequence). The CDR3 spells CASSQDWGQYTEAFF. CDR3 coding DNA: TGTGCCAGCAGCCAAGATTGGGGACAGTACACTGAAGCTTTCTTT.

This clonotype was picked up a small number of times. The gene calls are TRBV7-2 and TRBJ2-1; 7 nucleotides line up with TRBD1. Trimming took 4 bases from V and 6 from J; bases not matched to a gene: 3. This CDR3 is built from 13 residues. Germline CDR1 is SGHTA and CDR2 is FQGNSA. CDR3 sequence reads: CASSWGTVNEQFF. In DNA, the CDR3 is TGTGCCAGCAGCTGGGGGACAGTCAATGAGCAGTTCTTC. Variable domain in full (rest from reference TRBV7-2 and TRBJ2-1): GAGVSQSPSNKVTEKGKDVELRCDPISGHTALYWYRQSLGQGLEFLIYFQGNSAPDKSGLPSDRFSAERTGGSVSTLTIQRTQQEDSAVYLCASSWGTVNEQFFGPGTRLTVL.

This clonotype was counted at least ten times. Since a much larger clone is just one base distant, this may be a read error. The V and J genes are TRBV6-5 and TRBJ1-2, with D possibly matching TRBD1 (6 bases). Trimming left V 6 bases short and J 1 base short, with 9 bases between. The CDR3 is made up of 13 amino acids. CDR1 MNHEY and CDR2 SVGAGI come from the germline V gene. The CDR3 sequence: CASSSDSNYGYTF. The CDR3 bases are TGTGCCAGCAGCTCGGACAGTAACTATGGCTACACCTTC.

The chain links TRBV9 to TRBJ1-1, with D possibly TRBD1 on 5 matching bases. Trimming cost V 0 bases and J 6 bases, with 9 bases left between them. CDR1 is SGDLS, CDR2 YYNGEE, per germline. The CDR3 contains 13 residues. This chain's CDR3 is CASSVAEGAEAFF. DNA of the CDR3: TGTGCCAGCAGCGTAGCTGAAGGGGCTGAAGCTTTCTTT.

The rearrangement links TRBV7-2 to TRBJ2-3; D is unclear. Trimming stripped 3 bases from V and 5 bases from J, with 9 bases between. Germline lookup yields CDR1 SGHTA and CDR2 FQGNSA. The CDR3 consists of 13 residues. The DNA for the CDR3 is TGTGCCAGCAGCTTTCGGGTGGAAGATACGCAGTATTTT. Encoded protein: CASSFRVEDTQYF.

This clonotype was detected only a few times. The genes are TRBV5-1 and TRBJ2-7, with 7 bases matching TRBD1. CDR1 and CDR2 from the germline V gene are SGHRS and YFSETQ. Trimming cost V 2 bases and J 1 base; bases outside gene matches: 6. The CDR3 is 15 residues long. The CDR3 loop reads CASSFRQGGSYEQYF. The CDR3 DNA follows: TGCGCCAGCAGCTTTAGACAGGGTGGTTCCTACGAGCAGTACTTC.

This rearrangement joins TRBV6-1 to TRBJ2-1; 9 nucleotides match TRBD1. Unmatched junction bases numbered 7, after V lost 4 bases and J lost 0 bases. This CDR3 contains 17 residues. Germline values: CDR1 MNHNS, CDR2 SASEGT. CDR3 coding DNA: TGTGCCAGCAGTGGCCATGGACAGGGGAGCTCCTACAATGAGCAGTTCTTC. Its translation: CASSGHGQGSSYNEQFF.

This clonotype was observed a handful of times. V usage is TRBV7-9 and J usage is TRBJ1-1, with D possibly being TRBD1 (6 bases). The CDR3 loop spans 15 amino acids. The V end lost 2 bases, the J end lost 4 bases, and 14 bases lay between the germline ends. Germline V CDR1 and CDR2: SEHNR, FQNEAQ (reference sequence). CDR3 in DNA: TGTGCCAGCAGCTTACTGGGGGGCGCGATCACTGAAGCTTTCTTT. Amino acids: CASSLLGGAITEAFF.

This clonotype has only a few counts. The chain links TRBV29-1 to TRBJ2-3; tentatively, D is TRBD1 (5 bases). Trimming pared 3 bases from V and 4 bases from J, leaving 8 bases between. The CDR3 consists of 12 residues. Per germline, CDR1 SQVTM and CDR2 ANQGSEA. The CDR3 protein is CSVEAGPDTQYF. The CDR3 bases are TGCAGCGTTGAGGCAGGGCCAGATACGCAGTATTTT.

This clonotype was counted between two and nine times. The J gene is TRBJ1-4, the V gene TRBV2; the D is unclear. Between the trimmed V and J ends, which lost 9 bases and 0 bases, there was a span of 11 bases. Germline V gives CDR1 SNHLY, CDR2 FYNNEI. The CDR3 contains 14 residues. In DNA form, the CDR3 reads TGTGCCAGGGGAGATGGCGCAACTAATGAAAAACTGTTTTTT. This codes for CARGDGATNEKLFF.

This clonotype was detected only a few times. This sequence joins TRBV5-5 and TRBJ2-1; the D call may be TRBD1 or TRBD2 (5 bases each). CDR1 is SGHKS, CDR2 YYEKEE, per germline (reference sequence). CDR3 length: 12 residues. The V gene lost 2 bases and the J gene lost 10 bases, with 10 bases spanning the gap. The CDR3 here is CASSFGTREQFF. The CDR3 bases are TGTGCCAGCAGCTTTGGGACCAGGGAGCAGTTCTTC. The full variable domain, with the rest looked up from reference TRBV5-5 and TRBJ2-1, is DAGVTQSPTHLIKTRGQQVTLRCSPISGHKSVSWYQQVLGQGPQFIFQYYEKEERGRGNFPDRFSARQFPNYSSELNVNALLLGDSALYLCASSFGTREQFFGPGTRLTVL.

The chain uses TRBV15 and TRBJ1-1; 10 nucleotides match TRBD1. Per the germline V gene, CDR1 is LNHNV and CDR2 is YYDKDF (reference sequence). Trimming removed 1 base from V and 3 bases from J; junction bases left unmatched: 2. CDR3 length equals 15 residues. CDR3 bases: TGTGCCACCAGCAGAGCCGGGACAGGGGACACTGAAGCTTTCTTT. Amino acid sequence: CATSRAGTGDTEAFF.

This clonotype was seen a handful of times. The chain links TRBV7-3 to TRBJ2-3, with TRBD2 matching over 10 bases. V shed 5 bases and J 3 bases; nucleotides not matched to a gene: 11. The CDR3 is 17 residues long. Germline V lookup: CDR1 SGHTA, CDR2 FQGTGA. DNA of the CDR3: TGTGCCAGCAGCCCAAAGCAGGGGACTAGCGTAACAGATACGCAGTATTTT. It specifies CASSPKQGTSVTDTQYF.

This clonotype showed up just a few times. The chain uses TRBV30 and TRBJ1-1; D is undetermined. Per germline, CDR1 GTSNPN and CDR2 SVGIG (reference sequence). V shed 0 bases and J shed 0 bases, with 5 bases lying between them. The CDR3 totals 13 residues. The CDR3 nucleotides read TGTGCCTGGAGTGTACGGTTGAACACTGAAGCTTTCTTT. The encoded protein is CAWSVRLNTEAFF.

This clonotype showed up just a few times. This chain uses TRBV4-3 with TRBJ1-4; 9 bases align to TRBD1. Germline-derived CDR1 and CDR2 are LGHNA and YSLEER. The CDR3 contains 18 residues. The ends lost 0 bases at V and 8 bases at J; junction bases unmatched: 13. In nucleotides, the CDR3 is TGCGCCAGCAGCCAAGATTGGACAGGGGTAGCCTTTGGGGAAAAACTGTTTTTT. This codes for CASSQDWTGVAFGEKLFF.

The chain has TRBV7-2 and TRBJ1-2, with D uncertain. Germline CDR1 SGHTA, CDR2 FQGNSA. CDR3 length equals 14 residues. The germline V and J ends were trimmed by 4 bases and 1 base, with 10 bases remaining between them. The CDR3 is CASSYTHYNYGYTF. The CDR3, as DNA: TGTGCCAGCAGCTACACCCACTATAACTATGGCTACACCTTC.

Only a few counts were recorded for this clonotype. The V and J genes are TRBV20-1 and TRBJ1-2, with D uncertain. Germline V lookup: CDR1 DFQATT, CDR2 SNEGSKA (reference sequence). Between the trimmed V and J ends, which lost 0 bases and 6 bases, there was a span of 8 bases. There are 12 residues in the CDR3. The CDR3 sequence is CSARDYGDGYTF. The CDR3 DNA sequence: TGCAGTGCTAGAGATTACGGGGATGGCTACACCTTC.

This clonotype was observed a handful of times. The chain joins TRBV7-9 to TRBJ2-7; D gene uncertain. Germline V CDR1 and CDR2: SEHNR, FQNEAQ (reference sequence). This CDR3 is 14 amino acids long. The germline V and J ends were trimmed by 4 bases and 3 bases, with 13 bases remaining between them. The CDR3 DNA reads as TGTGCCAGCAGCTCCAAAGCCCAGCGCTACGAGCAGTACGTC. Its translation is CASSSKAQRYEQYV.